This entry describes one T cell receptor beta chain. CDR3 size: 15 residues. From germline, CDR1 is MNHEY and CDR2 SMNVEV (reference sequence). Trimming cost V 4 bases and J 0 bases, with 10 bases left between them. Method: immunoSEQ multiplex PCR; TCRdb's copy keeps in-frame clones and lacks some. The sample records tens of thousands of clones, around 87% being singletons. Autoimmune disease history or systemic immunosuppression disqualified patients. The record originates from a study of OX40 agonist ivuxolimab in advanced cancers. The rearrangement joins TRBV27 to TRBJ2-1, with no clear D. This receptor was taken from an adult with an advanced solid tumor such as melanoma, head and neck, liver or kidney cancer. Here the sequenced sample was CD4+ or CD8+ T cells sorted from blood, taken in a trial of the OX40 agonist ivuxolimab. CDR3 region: CASSSSPSSYNEQFF. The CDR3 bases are TGTGCCAGCAGTTCATCTCCCAGCTCCTACAATGAGCAGTTCTTC.